The present TCR beta chain was sequenced within a study of blood T cell repertoires in COVID-19. On the study more broadly: Sources were T cells, B-cell-depleted T cells, or PBMCs; the material itself was cDNA or gDNA.

Only in-frame clones appear in the TCRdb table, and some are missing; sequencing was by immunoSEQ multiplex PCR. The sample has around 38,000 clones, roughly nine tenths seen once. J lost 5 bases, V lost 3 bases, and 6 bases had no gene match. Per the germline V gene, CDR1 is LGHDT and CDR2 is YNNKEL (reference sequence). The CDR3 loop spans 14 amino acids. Sequencing was performed on peripheral blood. This chain joins TRBV3-1 (or the pseudogene TRBV3-2) and TRBJ1-2, with TRBD1 matching 7 bases. This TCR was sampled from a human donor in a cohort sampled during active COVID-19. The CDR3 sequence is CASSHLGQVYGYTF. The DNA for the CDR3 is TGTGCCAGCAGCCACCTTGGACAGGTTTATGGCTACACCTTC.